Each of the 11 T cell receptor beta chains below was sequenced from the same sample in a study of T cell clonality in common variable immunodeficiency. Some clones are missing from TCRdb's copy, which holds only in-frame ones; the method was immunoSEQ multiplex PCR. This sample carries approximately 50,000 clones and no singletons, and around 0.8% goes to the top ten. The sample was peripheral blood mononuclear cells. All receptors come from a person aged 18-70 years in good health.

This clone has at least ten counts. Read data end 3 residues before the CDR3 end; the end is taken from the germline J gene. V usage is TRBV5-1 and J usage is TRBJ1-4, with TRBD1 identical over 7 bases. Looked up from germline, CDR1 is SGHRS and CDR2 is YFSETQ. V lost 2 bases and J lost 8; bases outside the gene matches: 6. The CDR3 is 14 amino acids. CDR3 DNA (partial): TGCGCCAGCAGCTTAAGACAGGGTGCAGAAAAA. Its protein is CASSLRQGAEK. The whole CDR3 protein reads CASSLRQGAEKLFF.

This clone showed up many times. The read comes to an end 3 residues before the CDR3 does, leaving the germline J gene to fill in the end. This sequence joins TRBV7-9 and TRBJ1-4, with 9 positions matching TRBD1. Trimming removed 1 base from V and 7 bases from J; junction bases left unmatched: 4. Germline V gene lookup returns CDR1 SEHNR and CDR2 FQNEAQ (reference sequence). The length of the CDR3 is 15 residues. The CDR3 sequence: CASSLVLGQGEKLFF. The sequenced CDR3 bases are TGTGCCAGCAGCTTAGTTTTGGGACAGGGTGAAAAA.

This clone has a count of ten or more. The CDR3 is cut off 3 residues early in the read; its end comes from the germline J gene. J is TRBJ2-3 and V is TRBV30; D is undetermined. CDR1 and CDR2 from the germline V gene are GTSNPN and SVGIG (reference sequence). There are 13 residues in the CDR3. The V end lost 0 bases, the J end lost 4 bases, and 8 bases lay between the germline ends. CDR3: CAWSVRPPDTQYF. The covered CDR3 bases are TGTGCCTGGAGTGTAAGGCCTCCAGATACG.

This clone has at least ten counts. The read ends 3 residues early relative to the CDR3; the germline J gene fills the gap. This chain connects TRBV20-1 to TRBJ1-2; tentative D call: TRBD1 (5 bases). The V gene's germline CDR1 is DFQATT and CDR2 SNEGSKA (reference sequence). The CDR3 spans 12 residues. The V end was cut by 2 bases, the J end by 7 bases, with 11 bases between. CDR3 in amino acids: CSARSRDSGYTF. The CDR3 DNA, read in part, is TGCAGTGCTAGATCCCGAGACAGTGGC.

This clone was counted at least ten times. The sequence runs out 3 residues before the end of the CDR3; the remainder is reconstructed from the germline J gene. This chain uses TRBV28 with TRBJ1-6; TRBD1 matches at 7 bases. This CDR3 region has 15 residues. The germline gives CDR1 MDHEN, CDR2 SYDVKM. Here the CDR3 reads CASSPPQGMGSPLHF. The part of the CDR3 DNA that was read is TGTGCCAGCAGTCCTCCACAGGGGATGGGCTCCCCC.

In regard to this clone: The read comes to an end 3 residues before the CDR3 does, leaving the germline J gene to fill in the end. The chain carries TRBV11-2 and TRBJ2-5; 7 bases are a match to TRBD2. Trimming cost V 5 bases and J 4 bases; bases outside gene matches: 10. This CDR3 has 15 amino acids. Germline CDR1 SGHAT, CDR2 FQNNGV. The CDR3 loop is CASSLSGRGGETQYF. CDR3 DNA (partial): TGTGCCAGCAGCCTATCCGGCCGCGGGGGAGAGACC.

This clone appeared a few times. Read coverage stops 3 residues before the CDR3 terminus; the germline J gene supplies the remainder. The gene calls are TRBV7-2 and TRBJ1-2; the D is unclear. Germline values: CDR1 SGHTA, CDR2 FQGNSA. The CDR3 consists of 13 residues. This chain's CDR3 is CASSLEVLNDYTF. The sequenced part of the CDR3 DNA is TGTGCCAGCAGCTTAGAGGTTCTCAATGAC. The full variable domain, its missing parts supplied by reference TRBV7-2 and TRBJ1-2, is GAGVSQSPSNKVTEKGKDVELRCDPISGHTALYWYRQSLGQGLEFLIYFQGNSAPDKSGLPSDRFSAERTGGSVSTLTIQRTQQEDSAVYLCASSLEVLNDYTFGSGTRLTVV.

This clone occurred many times. With the read ending 3 residues before the CDR3 end, the germline J gene is used to fill in that end. This sequence joins TRBV5-1 and TRBJ1-4, with TRBD1 matching over 8 bases. Germline assignment: CDR1 SGHRS and CDR2 YFSETQ. With V trimmed by 1 base and J by 4 bases, 3 bases remained unmatched. The CDR3 runs to 15 residues. CDR3 residues: CASSLNTGGNEKLFF. CDR3 DNA (partial): TGCGCCAGCAGCTTGAATACAGGGGGTAATGAAAAA. The whole variable domain, filled in from reference TRBV5-1 and TRBJ1-4, reads KAGVTQTPRYLIKTRGQQVTLSCSPISGHRSVSWYQQTPGQGLQFLFEYFSETQRNKGNFPGRFSGRQFSNSRSEMNVSTLELGDSALYLCASSLNTGGNEKLFFGSGTQLSVL.

This clone was seen many times. The read ends 3 residues before the CDR3 terminus; that terminus is restored from the germline J gene. V gene TRBV28 combines with J gene TRBJ1-6; no firm D call. Germline V lookup: CDR1 MDHEN, CDR2 SYDVKM. V lost 7 bases to trimming and J lost 7 bases, with 11 bases between them. The CDR3 runs to 13 residues. The CDR3 loop is CASNTERNSPLHF. CDR3 DNA (partial): TGTGCCAGCAATACAGAAAGAAATTCACCC.

This clone has a handful of counts. This could be a read error, since a much larger clone is one nucleotide away. The read finishes 3 residues shy of the CDR3 end, and the germline J gene is used to complete it. This chain joins TRBV2 and TRBJ2-3; 9 nucleotides line up with TRBD1. The length of the CDR3 is 14 residues. CDR1 and CDR2 from the germline V gene are SNHLY and FYNNEI. CDR3 amino acids: CASSRQGGDQPQYF. CDR3 DNA, as far as it was read: TGTGCCAGCAGTCGACAGGGGGGGGATCAGCCG.

This clone was counted ten times or more. Different DNA sequences within this sample yield the same CDR3. The part of the CDR3 DNA that was read is TGTGCCAGCAGCTCGACAGGGGCTGGAAACACC. Protein product: CASSSTGAGNT. Given in full, the CDR3 is CASSSTGAGNTIYF. The chain links TRBV5-6 to TRBJ1-3; 8 nucleotides line up with TRBD1. From the germline J gene comes the end of the CDR3, since the read stops 3 residues before it. Trimming at V came to 3 bases and at J to 2 bases, leaving 1 base not matched to a gene. This CDR3 contains 14 residues. Per germline, CDR1 SGHDT and CDR2 YYEEEE.